This entry describes one T cell receptor (beta chain). Its specificity is not known. This entry belongs to a study of CXCR3-negative and CXCR3-positive naive CD8 T cells. Study-wide results and limits: The study found more hydrophobic TRB CDR3s in CXCR3-positive naive cells than in CXCR3-negative naive cells.

Via 5' RACE with UMI labels, TRB cDNA libraries were prepared. TCRdb reprocessed the 5' RACE reads; each CDR3 protein has one entry and no DNA is given. The specimen's table records roughly 120,000 distinct CDR3 sequences. CDR1 and CDR2 from the germline V gene are MGHRA and YSYEKL. The CDR3 runs 15 residues. The J gene is TRBJ2-7, the V gene TRBV4-1; the TCRdb call, TRBD1, lacks DNA for checking. The receptor was isolated from a human donor in good health. Some clones in this sample may be carry-over from other donors' samples. Sequencing was performed on naive CXCR3+ CD8+ T cells from blood. Noted subset: CD45RO-CCR7+CD27+CD95- naive CD8+ T cells expressing CXCR3 (TNR3+). Here the CDR3 reads CASSQDPGTSSEQYF.